This T cell receptor (beta chain) was obtained from a study of T cell responses to AZD1222 COVID-19 vaccine. As for this clone: Antigen: not known.

Study-wide results and caveats: A reported finding is that nearly half of spike-specific TCRs target unmutated variant regions. Spike-specific TCR depth and breadth grew after two AZD1222 doses. Only a handful of AZD1222 recipients, more than 5 in all, had baseline seropositivity.

Sequencing was performed with immunoSEQ multiplex PCR; in TCRdb, only in-frame clones are kept and a portion is missing. This sample carries about 140,000 clones, more than 80% of them seen once, and the ten largest clones take about 3%. The source of this sequence is an adult in good health. The sequenced sample was peripheral blood, obtained on day 0 of AZD1222 vaccination.

This CDR3 is CASSLGAGTGGQETQYF. Here the CDR3 DNA reads TGCGCCAGCAGCTTGGGTGCCGGGACAGGGGGACAAGAGACCCAGTACTTC. The chain uses TRBV5-1 and TRBJ2-5; 11 nucleotides align to TRBD1. This CDR3 is 17 amino acids long. After removal of 0 bases from V and 2 bases from J, the junction contained 6 bases not matched to a gene. CDR1 and CDR2 from the germline V gene are SGHRS and YFSETQ.